This TCR beta chain was sequenced during a study of shared clonotypes between healthy human individuals. General study results and limits: Relative to their counterparts shared across all four donors, non-shared clonotypes exhibited diminished generation probabilities.

The table came from immunoSEQ multiplex PCR; TCRdb's copy has only in-frame clones and leaves some out. This sample yields 2 million or so clones, of which roughly 96% are seen a single time; more than 0.1% belongs to the top ten. Regarding this clone: No antigen is known for it.

The V end lost 1 base, the J end lost 2 bases, and 7 bases lay between the germline ends. Germline loops: CDR1 SGHNT, CDR2 YYREEE (reference sequence). The length of the CDR3 is 14 residues. The chain has TRBV5-4 and TRBJ1-3; D gene uncertain. This TCR derives from a man younger than 35 in good health. Sequencing input: naive CD4+ T cells sorted from blood. Subset in this sample: CD45RA+ positively selected. As DNA, the CDR3 is TGTGCCAGCAGCTTGTCAACCCCTGGAAACACCATATATTTT. Translated: CASSLSTPGNTIYF.